The 24 T cell receptor beta chains in this list originate from one sample, sequenced in a study of shared clonotypes between healthy human individuals. The data were produced by immunoSEQ multiplex PCR, yet TCRdb's version contains in-frame clones alone and is incomplete. This table has 850,000 to 1,200,000 clones, 70% to 80% appearing once. Material: memory CD4+ T cells sorted from blood. Noted subset: CD45RA-negative fraction. Receptors originate from a man aged 18 to 30 in good health.

This chain uses TRBV6-6 with TRBJ2-6; D gene uncertain. This CDR3 contains 14 residues. Trimming removed 6 bases at V and 0 bases at J, with 6 bases between. The germline gives CDR1 MNHNY, CDR2 SVGAGI (reference sequence). The CDR3 region is CASRVPSGANVLTF. The CDR3 nucleotides read TGTGCCAGCAGGGTCCCCTCTGGGGCCAACGTCCTGACTTTC.

The CDR3 reads CASSSGRESEQYF. The CDR3 bases are TGTGCCAGCAGTTCAGGGCGGGAGTCCGAGCAGTACTTC. The chain joins TRBV11-2 to TRBJ2-7, with 7 bases that match TRBD2. Germline V lookup: CDR1 SGHAT, CDR2 FQNNGV. V was pared by 6 bases and J by 6 bases, with 8 bases of the junction left unmatched. The CDR3 has 13 residues.

The gene calls are TRBV27 and TRBJ1-6; 7 bases map to TRBD1. After removal of 5 bases from V and 0 bases from J, the junction contained 10 bases not matched to a gene. This CDR3 comprises 18 residues. CDR1 MNHEY and CDR2 SMNVEV come from the germline V gene (reference sequence). CDR3 DNA: TGTGCCAGCAGTCTCAGGGGGTTCCCGAGCTCCTATAATTCACCCCTCCACTTT. Encoded protein: CASSLRGFPSSYNSPLHF.

The chain recombines TRBV5-4 with TRBJ2-5; D possibly matches TRBD1 or TRBD2 (5 bases each). Matching the DNA end better, TRBJ2-7 makes the J call doubtful. This CDR3 comprises 15 residues. CDR1 and CDR2 (germline): SGHNT, YYREEE (reference sequence). This CDR3 reads CASSQRGFSLNEQYF. DNA for the CDR3: TGTGCCAGCAGCCAACGGGGCTTCAGTTTGAACGAGCAGTACTTC.

This rearrangement joins TRBV2 to TRBJ2-5; D is uncertain. From germline, CDR1 is SNHLY and CDR2 FYNNEI. This CDR3 has 11 amino acids. The V end lost 3 bases, the J end lost 7 bases, and 6 bases lay between the germline ends. In DNA form, the CDR3 reads TGTGCCAGCAGTGATATGAGGACCCAGTACTTC. Residues: CASSDMRTQYF. The full variable domain, with the rest looked up from reference TRBV2 and TRBJ2-5, is EPEVTQTPSHQVTQMGQEVILRCVPISNHLYFYWYRQILGQKVEFLVSFYNNEISEKSEIFDDQFSVERPDGSNFTLKIRSTKLEDSAMYFCASSDMRTQYFGPGTRLLVL.

The chain joins TRBV10-3 to TRBJ2-7; 8 nucleotides align to TRBD1. Germline CDR1 ENHRY, CDR2 SYGVKD. The trim removed 0 bases at V and 6 bases at J, leaving 16 bases unmatched. The CDR3 sequence is 18 residues long. The CDR3 region is CAISESALRGTGPLEQYF. The CDR3 DNA sequence: TGTGCCATCAGTGAGTCAGCCTTACGGGGGACAGGACCTCTCGAGCAGTACTTC.

This clone was observed a single time. The gene calls are TRBV6-5 and TRBJ2-7; D is possibly TRBD1 or TRBD2 (5 bases each). With 7 bases removed from V and 3 bases from J, the gap between germline ends came to 10 bases. The CDR3 sequence is 12 residues long. Per germline, CDR1 MNHEY and CDR2 SVGAGI. For the CDR3, the DNA is TGTGCCAGCAACGGTGGGGGCTACGAGCAGTACTTC. This translates into CASNGGGYEQYF.

This rearrangement joins TRBV28 to TRBJ2-5; 8 bases agree with TRBD1. This CDR3 is built from 15 residues. Trimming took 5 bases from V and 2 from J; bases not matched to a gene: 7. Germline V lookup: CDR1 MDHEN, CDR2 SYDVKM. The DNA of the CDR3 is TGTGCCAGCAGTGTGACAGGGGCAGGGCAAGAGACCCAGTACTTC. Amino acids: CASSVTGAGQETQYF.

V and J are TRBV14 and TRBJ1-4; a possible D gene is TRBD1 (5 bases). CDR3 length: 14 amino acids. Germline V gene lookup returns CDR1 SGHDN and CDR2 FVKESK. Trimming shortened V by 0 bases and J by 13 bases, and 15 bases separated the two germline ends. The DNA of the CDR3 is TGTGCCAGCAGCCAAGATGGATCAGGGATGAGACTGTTTTTT. It yields the protein CASSQDGSGMRLFF.

This clone has just a few counts. The gene calls are TRBV28 and TRBJ2-1; D not resolved. The CDR3 runs 14 residues. V dropped 2 bases and J dropped 7 bases, with 12 bases sitting between them. CDR1 is MDHEN, CDR2 SYDVKM, per germline. In nucleotides, the CDR3 is TGTGCCAGCAGTTTACCCTTAGGTGGGAATGAGCAGTTCTTC. Amino acid sequence: CASSLPLGGNEQFF.

The V call is TRBV6-5, the J call TRBJ1-5; weak D call: TRBD1 (6 bases). The CDR3 sequence is 15 residues long. V gave up 7 bases and J gave up 5 bases, with 18 bases separating them. Germline CDR1 and CDR2: MNHEY and SVGAGI. CDR3 DNA sequence: TGTGCCAGCACCACTTACCGCCAGGGGTATCAGCCCCAGCATTTT. It specifies CASTTYRQGYQPQHF.

The chain joins TRBV2 to TRBJ2-7; no firm D call. V dropped 3 bases and J dropped 7 bases, with 16 bases sitting between them. The germline V gene encodes CDR1 SNHLY and CDR2 FYNNEI. The CDR3 consists of 14 residues. In DNA form, the CDR3 reads TGTGCCAGCAGTGACGGGTTGGTAGTTTGGGAGCAGTACTTC. Its protein is CASSDGLVVWEQYF.

The CDR3: CASSQNFVDEKLFF. The CDR3 DNA is TGTGCCAGCAGCCAAAATTTTGTGGATGAAAAACTGTTTTTT. The chain is built from TRBV2 and TRBJ1-4, with no clear D. This CDR3 region has 14 residues. The ends were cut back, 6 bases at V and 6 bases at J, with 14 bases in the middle. Germline V gives CDR1 SNHLY, CDR2 FYNNEI.

This rearrangement joins TRBV5-1 to TRBJ2-7; D remains ambiguous. This CDR3 contains 15 residues. Germline lookup yields CDR1 SGHRS and CDR2 YFSETQ. The V end was cut by 3 bases, the J end by 0 bases, with 13 bases between. The CDR3 nucleotides read TGCGCCAGCAGCTCTACCGGGTACAGCTCCTACGAGCAGTACTTC. This translates into CASSSTGYSSYEQYF.

The chain employs TRBV7-2 and TRBJ2-2; no clear D gene. This CDR3 contains 13 residues. V lost 3 bases and J 5 bases, leaving 7 bases between the germline ends. Germline V lookup: CDR1 SGHTA, CDR2 FQGNSA. The CDR3 region has the DNA TGTGCCAGCAGCTTCATTATTACCGGGGAGCTGTTTTTT. Amino acids: CASSFIITGELFF. Combining the CDR3 with reference TRBV7-2 and TRBJ2-2 gives the whole variable domain GAGVSQSPSNKVTEKGKDVELRCDPISGHTALYWYRQSLGQGLEFLIYFQGNSAPDKSGLPSDRFSAERTGGSVSTLTIQRTQQEDSAVYLCASSFIITGELFFGEGSRLTVL.

This clone was seen only a few times. It differs at one base from a far larger clone, so likely a read error. The V gene is TRBV7-9, the J gene TRBJ1-1, with D unclear. The germline gives CDR1 SEHNR, CDR2 FQNEAQ (reference sequence). CDR3 length equals 12 residues. Trimming cost V 3 bases and J 3 bases, with 5 bases left between them. The CDR3 DNA follows: TGTGCCAGCAGCTTGGTCGACACTGAAGCTTTCTTT. This translates into CASSLVDTEAFF.

The chain has TRBV18 and TRBJ2-5, with D tentatively TRBD2 (5 bases). Germline assignment: CDR1 KGHSH and CDR2 LQKENI. CDR3 size: 13 residues. Trimming took 6 bases from V and 1 from J, leaving 9 bases between them. The CDR3 coding sequence is TGTGCCAGCTCCTCGGGGAGCCAAGAGACCCAGTACTTC. Protein product: CASSSGSQETQYF. Based on the CDR3 plus reference TRBV18 and TRBJ2-5, the full variable domain is NAGVMQNPRHLVRRRGQEARLRCSPMKGHSHVYWYRQLPEEGLKFMVYLQKENIIDESGMPKERFSAEFPKEGPSILRIQQVVRGDSAAYFCASSSGSQETQYFGPGTRLLVL.

This clone was counted only a few times. The V and J genes are TRBV13 and TRBJ1-1; D unresolved. Germline V gene data show CDR1 as PRHDT and CDR2 as FYEKMQ (reference sequence). V lost 2 bases and J 1 base, leaving 11 bases between the germline ends. The CDR3 covers 15 residues. For the CDR3, the DNA is TGTGCCAGCAGCTTATTTGCAGGAAAGAACACTGAAGCTTTCTTT. This gives the protein CASSLFAGKNTEAFF.

This chain joins TRBV7-8 and TRBJ1-4; no reliable D call. Germline-derived CDR1 and CDR2 are SGHVS and FQNEAQ. Trimming shortened V by 1 base and J by 8 bases, and 20 bases separated the two germline ends. The CDR3 totals 17 residues. The CDR3 nucleotides read TGTGCCAGCAGCTTAGACTCCTACATGGGTTTAGGAGAAAAACTGTTTTTT. Translating it yields CASSLDSYMGLGEKLFF.

A single count supports this clone. The chain is built from TRBV7-2 and TRBJ2-1, with TRBD2 matching 10 bases. From germline, CDR1 is SGHTA and CDR2 FQGNSA. This CDR3 has 18 residues. Germline trimming cut 0 bases from V and 7 bases from J; bases unmatched to any gene: 12. The CDR3 nucleotides read TGTGCCAGCAGCTTAGCCCGTGTTCGGCTAGCGGGAGCAAATGAGCAGTTCTTC. Translated, it gives CASSLARVRLAGANEQFF.

This chain joins TRBV2 and TRBJ2-3; 10 nucleotides match TRBD2. Per the germline V gene, CDR1 is SNHLY and CDR2 is FYNNEI. CDR3 length equals 14 residues. The V gene end was trimmed by 10 bases and the J gene end by 4 bases; junction bases not matched to a gene: 8. The CDR3 DNA follows: TGTGCCACCATGCAGGGACTAGCGTCAGATACGCAGTATTTT. This encodes CATMQGLASDTQYF.

Of note for this clone: This same CDR3 is encoded by further DNA sequences in the sample. This sequence joins TRBV5-6 and TRBJ2-7; TRBD1 aligns across 11 bases. Germline CDR1 and CDR2: SGHDT and YYEEEE. The CDR3 has 15 amino acids. After removal of 5 bases from V and 2 bases from J, the junction contained 6 bases not matched to a gene. CDR3 protein: CASSLTGQGAYEQYF. The CDR3 DNA sequence: TGTGCCAGCAGTCTGACGGGACAGGGGGCCTACGAGCAGTACTTC. Using reference TRBV5-6 and TRBJ2-7 for the parts outside the CDR3, the full variable domain is DAGVTQSPTHLIKTRGQQVTLRCSPKSGHDTVSWYQQALGQGPQFIFQYYEEEERQRGNFPDRFSGHQFPNYSSELNVNALLLGDSALYLCASSLTGQGAYEQYFGPGTRLTVT.

This clone was seen only once. The V gene is TRBV6-5, the J gene TRBJ2-7, with D possibly matching TRBD2 (5 bases). This CDR3 is 14 amino acids long. Trimming removed 0 bases from V and 8 bases from J, with 14 bases in between. Germline lookup yields CDR1 MNHEY and CDR2 SVGAGI. The CDR3 protein is CASSYSTGRAQQYF. CDR3 bases: TGTGCCAGCAGTTACTCAACTGGGAGAGCCCAGCAGTACTTC.

This clone was seen more than once but under ten times. V gene TRBV29-1 combines with J gene TRBJ2-5; tentatively, D is TRBD1 (5 bases). The CDR3 sequence is 13 residues long. V gave up 3 bases and J gave up 1 base, with 9 bases separating them. Per the germline V gene, CDR1 is SQVTM and CDR2 is ANQGSEA. CDR3 sequence (DNA): TGCAGCGTTGAGGGCAGGGTCCAAGAGACCCAGTACTTC. It codes for CSVEGRVQETQYF.